The 5 T cell receptor beta chains below come from one sample, sequenced in a study of vaccination and CD4 T cells after COVID-19. Treatment meaning: roughly nine-day PBMC culture with coronavirus spike peptide pools or control peptides (ViraFEST assay). Researchers collected the unexposed donor's CD4+ T cells before the COVID-19 pandemic (2011-2018). The Oncomine TCR Beta short-read assay generated sequence data from the DNA of cultured CD4+ T cells. TCRdb itself ran the PCR reads through MiXCR, one entry per CDR3 protein. In the table there are about 6,900 distinct CDR3 sequences, under 65% of which are singletons. What these receptors recognize is not known. Sequenced: CD4+ T cells from blood, cultured in vitro. The source of these receptors is a human donor in good health.

V usage is TRBV20-1 and J usage is TRBJ2-1, with D uncertain. V was clipped by 4 bases and J by 8 bases, with 18 bases between them. The CDR3 contains 14 residues. Germline CDR1 is DFQATT and CDR2 is SNEGSKA (reference sequence). The CDR3 spells CSAIVRLRSDEQFF. CDR3 DNA sequence: TGCAGTGCTATAGTCAGGTTGAGGTCCGATGAGCAGTTCTTC.

The chain carries TRBV6-5 and TRBJ2-5; a possible D gene is TRBD1 (6 bases). Trimming shortened V by 3 bases and J by 4 bases, and 12 bases separated the two germline ends. Germline-derived CDR1 and CDR2 are MNHEY and SVGAGI. This CDR3 contains 14 residues. The CDR3 loop is CASSYGGVGETQYF. The CDR3 coding sequence is TGTGCCAGCAGTTATGGGGGCGTGGGAGAGACCCAGTACTTC.

Only a few counts were recorded for this clonotype. The chain carries TRBV4-1 and TRBJ1-6, with no clear D. CDR3 size: 15 residues. The germline V gene encodes CDR1 MGHRA and CDR2 YSYEKL. V gave up 0 bases and J gave up 9 bases, with 12 bases separating them. The CDR3 loop reads CASSQEPIRGSPLHF. In DNA form, the CDR3 reads TGCGCCAGCAGCCAAGAGCCCATACGGGGTTCACCCCTCCACTTT.

Only a few counts were recorded for this clonotype. The chain couples TRBV6-5 to TRBJ1-5; D might be TRBD1 (6 bases). Germline CDR1 reads MNHEY; CDR2 reads SVGAGI. The CDR3 length is 13 residues. The V end was cut by 4 bases, the J end by 6 bases, with 10 bases between. CDR3 DNA sequence: TGTGCCAGCAGTTTACACAGGGCTCAGCCCCAGCATTTT. This translates into CASSLHRAQPQHF.

This chain links TRBV6-2 or TRBV6-3 with TRBJ2-2, with D possibly being TRBD1 (6 bases). Germline CDR1 is MNHEY and CDR2 is SVGEGT. The V gene lost 5 bases and the J gene lost 9 bases, with 16 bases spanning the gap. There are 14 residues in the CDR3. The CDR3 bases are TGTGCCAGCAGTCATCCCGGACAGTCTCGGGAGCTGTTTTTT. Amino acids: CASSHPGQSRELFF.